What follows are 17 T cell receptor beta chains derived from one specimen sequenced in a study of cytomegalovirus exposure and HLA in healthy donors. The primer mix had 60 Vbeta and 13 Jbeta primers. Profiling relied on immunoSEQ multiplex PCR, and the TCRdb table lists in-frame clones only, not all of them. Found here are tens of thousands of clones, approximately 82% of them singletons; the top ten hold around 3%. The sequencing sample was made of PBMCs. The receptors derive from a man in his forties or fifties in good health and CMV-seronegative.

This clone was counted only a few times. The chain has TRBV19 and TRBJ2-2; the match to TRBD2 covers 9 bases. Germline V lookup: CDR1 LNHDA, CDR2 SQIVND (reference sequence). After removal of 3 bases from V and 5 bases from J, the junction contained 4 bases not matched to a gene. The CDR3 runs 15 residues. CDR3 coding DNA: TGTGCCAGTAGTATCGCGGGGGGGCCGACCGGGGAGCTGTTTTTT. As protein: CASSIAGGPTGELFF. Based on the CDR3 plus reference TRBV19 and TRBJ2-2, the full variable domain is DGGITQSPKYLFRKEGQNVTLSCEQNLNHDAMYWYRQDPGQGLRLIYYSQIVNDFQKGDIAEGYSVSREKKESFPLTVTSAQKNPTAFYLCASSIAGGPTGELFFGEGSRLTVL.

The genes are TRBV5-1 and TRBJ2-7, with 8 bases identical to TRBD1. Germline CDR1 reads SGHRS; CDR2 reads YFSETQ. CDR3 length: 15 amino acids. V shed 3 bases and J 0 bases; nucleotides not matched to a gene: 5. CDR3 bases: TGCGCCAGCAGCTACCACAGGGGGGACTCCTACGAGCAGTACTTC. Protein sequence: CASSYHRGDSYEQYF.

The chain links TRBV11-1 to TRBJ2-2, with TRBD2 matching over 8 bases. Germline-derived CDR1 and CDR2 are SGHAT and FQDESV (reference sequence). The J segment lost 1 base and the V segment lost 5 bases, leaving 12 bases of the junction unmatched. This CDR3 region has 18 residues. The CDR3 DNA reads TGTGCCAGCAGCCGTCGGGGTGATCTAGCGGGGAACACCGGGGAGCTGTTTTTT. The encoded protein is CASSRRGDLAGNTGELFF.

V and J are TRBV28 and TRBJ1-2; TRBD1 matches 9 bases. The CDR3 has 15 residues. Germline lookup yields CDR1 MDHEN and CDR2 SYDVKM. V was pared by 3 bases and J by 3 bases, with 5 bases of the junction left unmatched. The DNA of the CDR3 is TGTGCCAGCAGTTTGAACAGGGGGCGGGACTATGGCTACACCTTC. Protein sequence: CASSLNRGRDYGYTF.

This chain links TRBV4-2 with TRBJ2-5; 9 bases agree with TRBD2. With 0 bases clipped from V and 4 bases from J, the junction kept 6 bases outside the gene matches. The CDR3 length is 16 residues. CDR1 is LGHNA and CDR2 is YNFKEQ in the germline V gene. CDR3 nucleotides: TGTGCCAGCAGCCAAGATGGCGGGGGGGTCAGAGAGACCCAGTACTTC. It is translated as CASSQDGGGVRETQYF.

V is TRBV6-6 and J is TRBJ1-4, with TRBD1 matching over 9 bases. The CDR3 covers 15 residues. CDR1 is MNHNY, CDR2 SVGAGI, per germline (reference sequence). The trim removed 5 bases at V and 7 bases at J, leaving 8 bases unmatched. CDR3 in DNA: TGTGCCAGCAGTATCTCCGGGACAGGGCGTGAAAAACTGTTTTTT. It codes for CASSISGTGREKLFF.

This clone was recorded a few times. The chain recombines TRBV5-1 with TRBJ2-5; unclear D gene. The CDR3 is made up of 15 amino acids. The germline V and J ends were trimmed by 5 bases and 0 bases, with 14 bases remaining between them. Germline V gives CDR1 SGHRS, CDR2 YFSETQ. CDR3: CASRAADPYQETQYF. The CDR3 nucleotides read TGCGCCAGCAGGGCGGCAGATCCGTACCAAGAGACCCAGTACTTC.

The genes are TRBV19 and TRBJ2-2; tentatively, D is TRBD1 (6 bases). This CDR3 is built from 13 residues. Germline values: CDR1 LNHDA, CDR2 SQIVND (reference sequence). Trimming shortened V by 8 bases and J by 3 bases, and 10 bases separated the two germline ends. In DNA form, the CDR3 reads TGTGCCAGTCTTAACAGGGACACCGGGGAGCTGTTTTTT. It encodes CASLNRDTGELFF. The full variable domain, with the rest looked up from reference TRBV19 and TRBJ2-2, is DGGITQSPKYLFRKEGQNVTLSCEQNLNHDAMYWYRQDPGQGLRLIYYSQIVNDFQKGDIAEGYSVSREKKESFPLTVTSAQKNPTAFYLCASLNRDTGELFFGEGSRLTVL.

CDR3 in amino acids: CASSLLTSGSLETQYF. DNA for the CDR3: TGTGCCAGCAGCTTGTTAACTAGCGGTTCATTAGAGACCCAGTACTTC. The chain combines TRBV5-4 with TRBJ2-5; 8 nucleotides match TRBD2. This CDR3 is 16 amino acids long. Germline V lookup: CDR1 SGHNT, CDR2 YYREEE (reference sequence). V shed 1 base, J shed 4 bases, and the junction held 9 bases outside the gene matches. Together with reference TRBV5-4 and TRBJ2-5, the CDR3 gives the full variable domain: ETGVTQSPTHLIKTRGQQVTLRCSSQSGHNTVSWYQQALGQGPQFIFQYYREEENGRGNFPPRFSGLQFPNYSSELNVNALELDDSALYLCASSLLTSGSLETQYFGPGTRLLVL.

This clone was observed a few times. The chain combines TRBV30 with TRBJ1-4; no clear D. This CDR3 is 12 amino acids long. The germline CDR1 and CDR2 sequences are GTSNPN and SVGIG (reference sequence). DNA of the CDR3: TGTGCTGTAGACTCCCGGTCCGAAAAACTGTTTTTT. Protein product: CAVDSRSEKLFF.

V is TRBV5-1 and J is TRBJ2-5, with 9 bases that match TRBD1. The CDR3 spans 15 residues. J gave up 7 bases and V 0 bases, and 7 bases lay outside the gene matches. Looked up from germline, CDR1 is SGHRS and CDR2 is YFSETQ. The CDR3 nucleotides are TGCGCCAGCAGCTTGGCCATGGGACAGGGCGGGACCCAGTACTTC. Its translation is CASSLAMGQGGTQYF.

This chain joins TRBV6-1 and TRBJ1-4; D might be TRBD1 (5 bases). There are 15 residues in the CDR3. The V and J ends lost 4 bases and 8 bases respectively, with 17 bases between them. CDR1 is MNHNS, CDR2 SASEGT, per germline. CDR3 nucleotides: TGTGCCAGCAGTGTATCGGGGGACTTGGGAGAAAAACTGTTTTTT. Protein sequence: CASSVSGDLGEKLFF.

This sequence joins TRBV7-2 and TRBJ1-5, with TRBD1 matching 7 bases. The CDR3 length is 15 residues. CDR1 is SGHTA and CDR2 is FQGNSA in the germline V gene. V shed 0 bases, J shed 7 bases, and the junction held 6 bases outside the gene matches. DNA for the CDR3: TGTGCCAGCAGCTTAGCAGGGGGCGCGAGACAGCCCCAGCATTTT. Translation gives CASSLAGGARQPQHF. The whole variable domain, filled in from reference TRBV7-2 and TRBJ1-5, reads GAGVSQSPSNKVTEKGKDVELRCDPISGHTALYWYRQSLGQGLEFLIYFQGNSAPDKSGLPSDRFSAERTGGSVSTLTIQRTQQEDSAVYLCASSLAGGARQPQHFGDGTRLSIL.

The V gene is TRBV5-1, the J gene TRBJ2-7, with D maybe TRBD1 (6 bases). The CDR3 totals 16 residues. The germline V gene encodes CDR1 SGHRS and CDR2 YFSETQ. Deletions cut 1 base from V and 2 bases from J, with 16 bases between. The DNA of the CDR3 is TGCGCCAGCAGCTTGTCCCCGGGACAACTGACCTACGAGCAGTACTTC. Amino acids: CASSLSPGQLTYEQYF. Based on the CDR3 plus reference TRBV5-1 and TRBJ2-7, the full variable domain is KAGVTQTPRYLIKTRGQQVTLSCSPISGHRSVSWYQQTPGQGLQFLFEYFSETQRNKGNFPGRFSGRQFSNSRSEMNVSTLELGDSALYLCASSLSPGQLTYEQYFGPGTRLTVT.

This clone was observed a few times. The chain couples TRBV7-6 to TRBJ1-1, with a weak D call TRBD1 (5 bases). V was trimmed by 5 bases and J by 4 bases, leaving 14 bases between them. The CDR3 is made up of 14 amino acids. Germline V gives CDR1 SGHVS, CDR2 FNYEAQ. CDR3 residues: CASSPGQGGTEAFF. DNA of the CDR3: TGTGCCAGCAGCCCTGGGCAGGGCGGCACTGAAGCTTTCTTT.

This chain connects TRBV2 to TRBJ1-2, with D maybe TRBD1 (5 bases). CDR3 size: 15 residues. The V and J ends lost 4 bases and 6 bases respectively, with 18 bases between them. Germline CDR1 SNHLY, CDR2 FYNNEI. DNA for the CDR3: TGTGCCAGCAGTGTCTGGCAGGGTGAATTACATGGCTACACCTTC. The encoded protein is CASSVWQGELHGYTF.

CDR3 sequence reads: CASSLATGADNEQFF. As DNA, the CDR3 is TGCGCCAGCAGCTTGGCGACAGGGGCGGACAATGAGCAGTTCTTC. The chain joins TRBV5-1 to TRBJ2-1; 8 positions match TRBD1. The junction had 4 bases not matched to a gene; V was cut back by 0 bases and J by 5 bases. CDR3 length equals 15 residues. Germline V lookup: CDR1 SGHRS, CDR2 YFSETQ.